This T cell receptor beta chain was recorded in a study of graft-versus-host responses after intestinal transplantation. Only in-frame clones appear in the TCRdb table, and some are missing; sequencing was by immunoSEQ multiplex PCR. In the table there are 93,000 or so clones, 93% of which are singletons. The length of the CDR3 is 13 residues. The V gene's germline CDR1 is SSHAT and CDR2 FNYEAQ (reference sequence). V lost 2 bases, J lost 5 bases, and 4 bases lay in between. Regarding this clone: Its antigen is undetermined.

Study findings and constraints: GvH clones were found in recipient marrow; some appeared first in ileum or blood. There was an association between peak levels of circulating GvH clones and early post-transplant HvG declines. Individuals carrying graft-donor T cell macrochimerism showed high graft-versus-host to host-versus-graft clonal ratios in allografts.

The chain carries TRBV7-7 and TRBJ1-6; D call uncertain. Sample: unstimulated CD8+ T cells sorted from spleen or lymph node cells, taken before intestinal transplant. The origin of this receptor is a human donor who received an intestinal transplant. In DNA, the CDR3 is TGTGCCAGCAGCTTAACAGATAATTCACCCCTCCACTTT. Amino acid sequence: CASSLTDNSPLHF.